The 29 T cell receptor beta chains listed next were all sequenced from one sample in a study of shared clonotypes between healthy human individuals. The table came from immunoSEQ multiplex PCR; TCRdb's copy has only in-frame clones and leaves some out. The table lists around 1.9 million clones, just over 90% of them singletons. Cells designated naive CD8 were CD45RO-negative and were positively selected for CCR7, with terminally differentiated effector memory CD45RA+ cells excluded. Source material: naive CD8+ T cells from PBMCs. All receptors derive from a man younger than 35 in good health. Some clones in this sample may be carry-over from other donors' samples.

The V call is TRBV9, the J call TRBJ2-1; 13 bases are shared with TRBD2. The CDR3 has 18 residues. Trimming at V came to 3 bases and at J to 0 bases, leaving 6 bases not matched to a gene. CDR1 is SGDLS, CDR2 YYNGEE, per germline. DNA for the CDR3: TGTGCCAGCAGCGCCTTTCGGACTAGCGGGAGCTCCTACAATGAGCAGTTCTTC. Amino acids: CASSAFRTSGSSYNEQFF.

J is TRBJ2-5 and V is TRBV7-6; D may be TRBD2 (5 bases). The CDR3 runs 16 residues. V lost 0 bases to trimming and J lost 6 bases, with 17 bases between them. The germline gives CDR1 SGHVS, CDR2 FNYEAQ. CDR3 loop: CASSLAGDRDRKTQYF. The CDR3 DNA follows: TGTGCCAGCAGCTTAGCGGGAGATAGGGATCGGAAGACCCAGTACTTC. Looking up the rest from reference TRBV7-6 and TRBJ2-5 gives the full variable domain: GAGVSQSPRYKVTKRGQDVALRCDPISGHVSLYWYRQALGQGPEFLTYFNYEAQQDKSGLPNDRFSAERPEGSISTLTIQRTEQRDSAMYRCASSLAGDRDRKTQYFGPGTRLLVL.

V gene TRBV9 combines with J gene TRBJ2-7, with D perhaps being TRBD1 or TRBD2 (5 bases each). CDR3 length equals 14 residues. The germline V and J ends were trimmed by 4 bases and 2 bases, with 13 bases remaining between them. Germline values: CDR1 SGDLS, CDR2 YYNGEE. The CDR3 nucleotides read TGTGCCAGCAGCCCCGCAGGGACCCCCTACGAGCAGTACTTC. Residues: CASSPAGTPYEQYF.

The rearrangement joins TRBV7-8 to TRBJ2-7; TRBD1 matches at 10 bases. CDR1 and CDR2 (germline): SGHVS, FQNEAQ. This CDR3 has 16 amino acids. The V gene end was trimmed by 0 bases and the J gene end by 3 bases; junction bases not matched to a gene: 5. DNA of the CDR3: TGTGCCAGCAGCTTAGCGCCCGGGACAGGGGACTACGAGCAGTACTTC. Translated, it gives CASSLAPGTGDYEQYF.

V is TRBV14 and J is TRBJ2-2, with 10 bases matching TRBD2. This CDR3 has 14 amino acids. Germline V gene sequence: CDR1 SGHDN, CDR2 FVKESK. J was trimmed by 6 bases and V by 4 bases; bases with no gene match: 2. CDR3 protein: CASSLAGGPGELFF. CDR3 nucleotides: TGTGCCAGCAGCCTAGCGGGAGGACCCGGGGAGCTGTTTTTT.

The chain combines TRBV18 with TRBJ2-2; a weak D match, TRBD2 (5 bases). Germline loops: CDR1 KGHSH, CDR2 LQKENI. This CDR3 region has 14 residues. The ends were cut back, 4 bases at V and 5 bases at J, with 11 bases in the middle. Here the CDR3 DNA reads TGTGCCAGCTCACAGGGCCGAGGGACCGGGGAGCTGTTTTTT. This sequence encodes CASSQGRGTGELFF.

V is TRBV5-5 and J is TRBJ2-2, with 8 bases lining up with TRBD1. V lost 4 bases and J lost 1; bases outside the gene matches: 15. Germline lookup yields CDR1 SGHKS and CDR2 YYEKEE (reference sequence). The CDR3 loop spans 19 amino acids. This CDR3 is CASSPPGVQTGVNTGELFF. Written as DNA, the CDR3 is TGTGCCAGCAGCCCCCCTGGAGTCCAGACAGGGGTGAACACCGGGGAGCTGTTTTTT.

J is TRBJ2-2 and V is TRBV13; D ambiguous. The CDR3 extends over 14 amino acids. V was shortened by 5 bases and J by 5 bases, with 12 bases between the two germline ends. CDR1 PRHDT and CDR2 FYEKMQ come from the germline V gene (reference sequence). The CDR3 loop is CASSPARRTGELFF. The CDR3 region has the DNA TGTGCCAGCAGCCCCGCCCGAAGGACCGGGGAGCTGTTTTTT.

This chain joins TRBV4-1 and TRBJ1-5; D is possibly TRBD1 (5 bases). The CDR3 is 14 amino acids. Trimming pared 4 bases from V and 3 bases from J, leaving 10 bases between. Germline lookup yields CDR1 MGHRA and CDR2 YSYEKL. This chain's CDR3 is CASSPNRLNQPQHF. Written as DNA, the CDR3 is TGCGCCAGCAGCCCAAACAGGCTCAATCAGCCCCAGCATTTT.

This rearrangement joins TRBV5-1 to TRBJ2-1, with 8 bases matching TRBD1. The CDR3 totals 16 residues. J was trimmed by 6 bases and V by 2 bases; bases with no gene match: 10. Per the germline V gene, CDR1 is SGHRS and CDR2 is YFSETQ. DNA for the CDR3: TGCGCCAGCAGCTTTTCTCAGGGGGCCGTAGCCAATGAGCAGTTCTTC. Protein product: CASSFSQGAVANEQFF.

The V gene is TRBV27, the J gene TRBJ2-3, with 7 bases lining up with TRBD2. Looked up from germline, CDR1 is MNHEY and CDR2 is SMNVEV (reference sequence). The CDR3 sequence is 16 residues long. V gave up 2 bases and J gave up 2 bases; unmatched junction bases: 7. CDR3 coding DNA: TGTGCCAGCAGTTTAACCAGCGGGGCGAACACAGATACGCAGTATTTT. This encodes CASSLTSGANTDTQYF.

This clone has just one count. This chain links TRBV19 with TRBJ1-1; TRBD1 matches at 7 bases. The CDR3 spans 15 residues. The J segment lost 1 base and the V segment lost 6 bases, leaving 8 bases of the junction unmatched. Per the germline V gene, CDR1 is LNHDA and CDR2 is SQIVND (reference sequence). In DNA form, the CDR3 reads TGTGCCAGTAGCTCCTACCCAGGGGGGAACACTGAAGCTTTCTTT. This sequence encodes CASSSYPGGNTEAFF.

This chain uses TRBV14 with TRBJ2-1, with TRBD2 matching 9 bases. Germline V CDR1 and CDR2: SGHDN, FVKESK. The CDR3 runs 16 residues. The V gene end was trimmed by 2 bases and the J gene end by 6 bases; junction bases not matched to a gene: 8. CDR3: CASSQTAGTSINEQFF. CDR3 in DNA: TGTGCCAGCAGCCAAACAGCCGGGACTAGCATCAATGAGCAGTTCTTC.

The CDR3 nucleotides read TGTGCCAGCAGCCGCCTAGGCTTAAATGAGCAGTTCTTC. This sequence encodes CASSRLGLNEQFF. The chain joins TRBV7-8 to TRBJ2-1; D gene ambiguous. Deletions cut 5 bases from V and 7 bases from J, with 12 bases between. CDR1 and CDR2 (germline): SGHVS, FQNEAQ. The CDR3 sequence is 13 residues long.

This rearrangement joins TRBV5-6 to TRBJ2-2; 7 nucleotides line up with TRBD2. Unmatched junction bases numbered 9, after V lost 6 bases and J lost 4 bases. Germline V gives CDR1 SGHDT, CDR2 YYEEEE. The CDR3 consists of 15 residues. DNA for the CDR3: TGTGCCAGCACCAGTGAGAGCGGGATCACCGGGGAGCTGTTTTTT. This translates into CASTSESGITGELFF.

The chain recombines TRBV21-1 with TRBJ2-7; the tabulated D call, TRBD2, remains unverified against the DNA. TRBV21-1 is a known pseudogene. This CDR3 is built from 17 residues. CDR3 protein: CASRKGLAGGTTYEQYF. CDR3 DNA sequence: TGTGCCAGCAGGAAGGGACTAGCGGGAGGAACAACCTACGAGCAGTACTTC.

The rearrangement uses TRBV5-1 and TRBJ1-2, with D unclear. CDR1 is SGHRS and CDR2 is YFSETQ in the germline V gene. CDR3 length: 14 residues. Trimming removed 8 bases from V and 2 bases from J, with 16 bases in between. The CDR3 bases are TGCGCCAGGGCAAGGAACAACTACAACTATGGCTACACCTTC. Its translation is CARARNNYNYGYTF.

The chain couples TRBV19 to TRBJ1-1; weak D call: TRBD1 (6 bases). V was trimmed by 6 bases and J by 4 bases, leaving 12 bases between them. The CDR3 has 13 amino acids. Germline CDR1 is LNHDA and CDR2 is SQIVND (reference sequence). CDR3 protein: CASRYRVGTEAFF. The DNA for the CDR3 is TGTGCCAGTAGGTACAGGGTAGGCACTGAAGCTTTCTTT.

About this clone: Other DNA sequences from this sample encode an identical CDR3 as well. The chain links TRBV19 to TRBJ2-1; 7 bases line up with TRBD1. V shed 3 bases and J 4 bases; nucleotides not matched to a gene: 6. Germline assignment: CDR1 LNHDA and CDR2 SQIVND (reference sequence). The CDR3 extends over 15 amino acids. The DNA of the CDR3 is TGTGCCAGTAGTATTTCAGGGGGTTCTTACAATGAGCAGTTCTTC. This sequence encodes CASSISGGSYNEQFF.

The chain joins TRBV6-5 to TRBJ2-7; D gene uncertain. From germline, CDR1 is MNHEY and CDR2 SVGAGI. This CDR3 has 14 amino acids. The V and J ends lost 4 bases and 3 bases respectively, with 13 bases between them. The CDR3 spells CASSSSYSSYEQYF. CDR3 sequence (DNA): TGTGCCAGCAGTTCGTCGTACTCAAGCTACGAGCAGTACTTC.

CDR3 amino acids: CASSLVAGPSSYEQYF. CDR3 DNA sequence: TGTGCCAGCAGCTTAGTCGCAGGCCCCAGCTCCTACGAGCAGTACTTC. This chain uses TRBV7-9 with TRBJ2-7; D not resolved. Germline-derived CDR1 and CDR2 are SEHNR and FQNEAQ (reference sequence). The CDR3 length is 16 residues. V gave up 1 base and J gave up 0 bases, with 13 bases separating them.

The table lists this clone with a count of one. The gene calls are TRBV2 and TRBJ2-1; TRBD2 aligns across 8 bases. CDR3 length equals 14 residues. The V gene end was trimmed by 3 bases and the J gene end by 6 bases; junction bases not matched to a gene: 4. Germline CDR1 is SNHLY and CDR2 is FYNNEI. In DNA, the CDR3 is TGTGCCAGCAGTGACGGCGGGGGGATCAATGAGCAGTTCTTC. Translated: CASSDGGGINEQFF.

This chain links TRBV9 with TRBJ2-1; tentative D call: TRBD2 (6 bases). Trimming stripped 3 bases from V and 9 bases from J, with 10 bases between. The CDR3 spans 12 residues. The V gene's germline CDR1 is SGDLS and CDR2 YYNGEE. The CDR3 DNA reads TGTGCCAGCAGCGCAGGACTAACTGAGCAGTTCTTC. It codes for CASSAGLTEQFF.

A word on this clone: Other DNA sequences in this specimen translate into the identical CDR3. The chain couples TRBV4-1 to TRBJ2-1; no definite D call. V was shortened by 1 base and J by 5 bases, with 6 bases between the two germline ends. Germline CDR1 reads MGHRA; CDR2 reads YSYEKL. There are 13 residues in the CDR3. The CDR3 DNA reads as TGCGCCAGCAGCCAAGTCGGAGACAATGAGCAGTTCTTC. Protein product: CASSQVGDNEQFF.

V and J are TRBV28 and TRBJ2-7, with 7 nucleotides matching TRBD2. V gave up 7 bases and J gave up 4 bases; unmatched junction bases: 7. The CDR3 totals 13 residues. CDR1 is MDHEN and CDR2 is SYDVKM in the germline V gene. This chain's CDR3 is CASNWGGGYEQYF. The CDR3 DNA reads as TGTGCCAGCAACTGGGGCGGGGGATACGAGCAGTACTTC. Combining the CDR3 with reference TRBV28 and TRBJ2-7 gives the whole variable domain DVKVTQSSRYLVKRTGEKVFLECVQDMDHENMFWYRQDPGLGLRLIYFSYDVKMKEKGDIPEGYSVSREKKERFSLILESASTNQTSMYLCASNWGGGYEQYFGPGTRLTVT.

The rearrangement links TRBV9 to TRBJ2-1, with 15 bases aligning to TRBD2. Germline assignment: CDR1 SGDLS and CDR2 YYNGEE. Losses at the gene ends were 3 bases for V and 4 bases for J; bases not matched to a gene: 5. The CDR3 runs 17 residues. CDR3 sequence: CASSAGTSGRSYNEQFF. DNA for the CDR3: TGTGCCAGCAGCGCCGGGACTAGCGGGAGGAGTTACAATGAGCAGTTCTTC. Filled out from reference TRBV9 and TRBJ2-1, the complete variable domain reads DSGVTQTPKHLITATGQRVTLRCSPRSGDLSVYWYQQSLDQGLQFLIQYYNGEERAKGNILERFSAQQFPDLHSELNLSSLELGDSALYFCASSAGTSGRSYNEQFFGPGTRLTVL.

This chain connects TRBV15 to TRBJ2-1; no firm D call. Germline V gene sequence: CDR1 LNHNV, CDR2 YYDKDF (reference sequence). Trimming cost V 3 bases and J 5 bases, with 14 bases left between them. The CDR3 extends over 15 amino acids. The CDR3 spells CATSRGRDQHNEQFF. The CDR3 DNA reads TGTGCCACCAGCAGGGGTAGGGATCAACACAATGAGCAGTTCTTC.

This chain connects TRBV25-1 to TRBJ1-2, with unresolved D. Germline V lookup: CDR1 MGHDK, CDR2 SYGVNS. V dropped 4 bases and J dropped 8 bases, with 11 bases sitting between them. The CDR3 runs 12 residues. DNA of the CDR3: TGTGCCAGCAGTGCGGGGAGTGAGGGCTACACCTTC. This translates into CASSAGSEGYTF.

With respect to this clone: The same CDR3 is also encoded by other DNA sequences in this sample. The V and J genes are TRBV7-8 and TRBJ2-7; D not resolved. The germline gives CDR1 SGHVS, CDR2 FQNEAQ. The V end was cut by 4 bases, the J end by 0 bases, with 4 bases between. The CDR3 is made up of 12 amino acids. Here the CDR3 reads CASSSSSYEQYF. In nucleotides, the CDR3 is TGTGCCAGCAGCTCCAGCTCCTACGAGCAGTACTTC.